One sample yielded the 26 T cell receptor beta chains listed below, sequenced in a study of blood T cell repertoires in COVID-19. Sequencing was performed with immunoSEQ multiplex PCR; in TCRdb, only in-frame clones are kept and a portion is missing. The table lists about 360,000 clones, around 87% of them singletons, with 1.5% to 2.5% in the top ten. The specimen sequenced was PBMCs or T cells enriched from blood (not recorded which). These receptors all stem from a man aged 35 to 55 in a cohort exposed to, infected with or recovered from COVID-19 (not recorded which).

V and J are TRBV24-1 and TRBJ1-5; 8 nucleotides agree with TRBD1. The V gene end was trimmed by 3 bases and the J gene end by 9 bases; junction bases not matched to a gene: 0. Germline lookup yields CDR1 KGHDR and CDR2 SFDVKD. This CDR3 region has 12 residues. CDR3 region: CATSDQGAPQHF. The CDR3 nucleotides are TGTGCCACCAGTGATCAGGGGGCGCCCCAGCATTTT.

This clone was detected once. The CDR3 sequence: CASSSTTPGADTQYF. CDR3 bases: TGTGCCAGCAGCTCGACTACCCCAGGGGCAGATACGCAGTATTTT. The chain combines TRBV3-1 (or the pseudogene TRBV3-2) with TRBJ2-3; D possibly corresponds to TRBD1 (6 bases). The CDR3 length is 15 residues. Trimming cost V 5 bases and J 4 bases, with 16 bases left between them. The germline V gene has CDR1 LGHDT and CDR2 YNNKEL (reference sequence).

The sample holds one count of this clone. The chain's CDR3 is CATGGEQGRSYEQYF. CDR3 coding DNA: TGTGCCACTGGGGGAGAACAGGGCCGCTCCTACGAGCAGTACTTC. J is TRBJ2-7 and V is TRBV28; the D gene is possibly TRBD1 (6 bases). Trimming left V 10 bases short and J 0 bases short, with 19 bases between. CDR1 is MDHEN and CDR2 is SYDVKM in the germline V gene. The CDR3 totals 15 residues.

The chain links TRBV6-5 to TRBJ2-7; 7 nucleotides align to TRBD1. Unmatched junction bases numbered 9, after V lost 0 bases and J lost 4 bases. The length of the CDR3 is 16 residues. The germline V gene has CDR1 MNHEY and CDR2 SVGAGI. The CDR3 here is CASSYSGQGVLYEQYF. As DNA, the CDR3 is TGTGCCAGCAGTTACTCAGGGCAGGGGGTATTATACGAGCAGTACTTC.

In this sample, this clone turned up a few times. The V and J genes are TRBV6-6 and TRBJ1-5; 9 bases line up with TRBD1. The CDR3 extends over 18 amino acids. The germline CDR1 and CDR2 sequences are MNHNY and SVGAGI (reference sequence). J lost 3 bases, V lost 5 bases, and 14 bases had no gene match. This chain's CDR3 is CASSHRTGVFSINQPQHF. DNA of the CDR3: TGTGCCAGCAGTCATAGGACAGGGGTCTTCTCTATCAATCAGCCCCAGCATTTT.

CDR3 sequence: CASSRDRTNYGYTF. In DNA, the CDR3 is TGTGCCAGCAGCCGGGACAGAACTAACTATGGCTACACCTTC. The chain carries TRBV5-6 and TRBJ1-2; 7 bases line up with TRBD1. From germline, CDR1 is SGHDT and CDR2 YYEEEE. This CDR3 has 14 residues. Trimming removed 4 bases from V and 0 bases from J; junction bases left unmatched: 3.

This rearrangement joins TRBV5-1 to TRBJ2-7; D possibly corresponds to TRBD2 (6 bases). Trimming stripped 1 base from V and 3 bases from J, with 8 bases between. Germline V gene data show CDR1 as SGHRS and CDR2 as YFSETQ. There are 13 residues in the CDR3. CDR3 sequence: CASSLRENYEQYF. The CDR3 DNA follows: TGCGCCAGCAGCTTGCGGGAGAACTACGAGCAGTACTTC. Complete variable domain (other parts from reference TRBV5-1 and TRBJ2-7): KAGVTQTPRYLIKTRGQQVTLSCSPISGHRSVSWYQQTPGQGLQFLFEYFSETQRNKGNFPGRFSGRQFSNSRSEMNVSTLELGDSALYLCASSLRENYEQYFGPGTRLTVT.

This clone was found once. The chain is built from TRBV6-5 and TRBJ1-6; 11 nucleotides align to TRBD1. In germline, CDR1 is MNHEY, CDR2 SVGAGI. This CDR3 is 15 amino acids long. Germline trimming cut 5 bases from V and 9 bases from J; bases unmatched to any gene: 6. The DNA of the CDR3 is TGTGCCAGCAGTCGGGACAGGGGGGTGACTTCACCCCTCCACTTT. Its protein product is CASSRDRGVTSPLHF.

The rearrangement links TRBV29-1 to TRBJ2-1; TRBD1 aligns across 10 bases. J was trimmed by 6 bases and V by 5 bases; bases with no gene match: 4. This CDR3 contains 13 residues. The germline V gene has CDR1 SQVTM and CDR2 ANQGSEA. The DNA of the CDR3 is TGCAGCGTTCGACAGGGGGCGTTCAATGAGCAGTTCTTC. This encodes CSVRQGAFNEQFF.

This clone was recorded only once. The chain recombines TRBV6-5 with TRBJ1-1; a possible D gene is TRBD1 (5 bases). V was pared by 6 bases and J by 5 bases, with 16 bases between. The CDR3 length is 14 residues. From germline, CDR1 is MNHEY and CDR2 SVGAGI. This CDR3 reads CASSRDFRWTEAFF. In DNA form, the CDR3 reads TGTGCCAGCAGCCGGGACTTCAGGTGGACTGAAGCTTTCTTT.

The J gene is TRBJ1-1, the V gene TRBV19; D is uncertain. CDR3 size: 13 residues. Trimming took off 6 bases at V and 3 bases at J, with 11 bases between the two ends. Germline loops: CDR1 LNHDA, CDR2 SQIVND (reference sequence). CDR3 amino acids: CASRGSEYTEAFF. CDR3 nucleotide sequence: TGTGCCAGTAGGGGCAGTGAATACACTGAAGCTTTCTTT.

The rearrangement joins TRBV27 to TRBJ2-1, with TRBD2 matching 12 bases. The trim removed 3 bases at V and 7 bases at J, leaving 4 bases unmatched. There are 15 residues in the CDR3. Per the germline V gene, CDR1 is MNHEY and CDR2 is SMNVEV (reference sequence). CDR3 protein: CASSFVTSGRNEQFF. CDR3 sequence (DNA): TGTGCCAGCAGTTTCGTAACTAGCGGGAGGAATGAGCAGTTCTTC.

This chain links TRBV28 with TRBJ1-2, with TRBD1 matching over 9 bases. The germline V gene has CDR1 MDHEN and CDR2 SYDVKM. The V segment lost 2 bases and the J segment 8 bases; nucleotides outside the gene matches: 9. CDR3 size: 15 residues. The CDR3 spells CASSLPRQGGDGYTF. The DNA of the CDR3 is TGTGCCAGCAGTTTACCACGACAGGGGGGCGACGGCTACACCTTC.

V gene TRBV18 combines with J gene TRBJ1-3, with D unresolved. CDR1 KGHSH and CDR2 LQKENI come from the germline V gene. The V and J ends lost 6 bases and 0 bases respectively, with 15 bases between them. The CDR3 loop spans 16 amino acids. The CDR3 sequence is CASSEQQDISGNTIYF. CDR3 in DNA: TGTGCCAGCTCCGAACAGCAAGATATCTCTGGAAACACCATATATTTT.

This clone is a singleton in its sample. The chain is built from TRBV11-2 and TRBJ1-6; possibly TRBD1 for D (5 bases). This CDR3 comprises 15 residues. V lost 5 bases and J lost 4, with 12 bases in between. Germline V gene data show CDR1 as SGHAT and CDR2 as FQNNGV. The CDR3, as DNA: TGTGCCAGCAGCCCATCCCGGACATATAATTCACCCCTCCACTTT. This codes for CASSPSRTYNSPLHF.

The genes are TRBV7-2 and TRBJ1-3, with D possibly TRBD1 on 6 matching bases. Germline V gene sequence: CDR1 SGHTA, CDR2 FQGNSA. Trimming stripped 5 bases from V and 3 bases from J, with 14 bases between. CDR3 length: 15 amino acids. The CDR3 DNA reads TGTGCCAGCAGCCCTACAGGGACCAATGGAAACACCATATATTTT. It encodes CASSPTGTNGNTIYF.

The chain combines TRBV30 with TRBJ1-6; 9 positions match TRBD1. J gave up 9 bases and V 5 bases, and 11 bases lay outside the gene matches. Germline CDR1 is GTSNPN and CDR2 is SVGIG (reference sequence). This CDR3 spans 15 amino acids. CDR3 sequence: CAWCPRDRDSSPLHF. CDR3 DNA: TGTGCCTGGTGCCCCCGGGACAGGGATTCTTCACCCCTCCACTTT. The full variable domain, completed using reference TRBV30 and TRBJ1-6, is SQTIHQWPATLVQPVGSPLSLECTVEGTSNPNLYWYRQAAGRGLQLLFYSVGIGQISSEVPQNLSASRPQDRQFILSSKKLLLSDSGFYLCAWCPRDRDSSPLHFGNGTRLTVT.

There are a few counts of this clone. The chain combines TRBV3-1 (or the pseudogene TRBV3-2) with TRBJ2-7; TRBD1 is a possible D gene (6 bases). Germline V gene sequence: CDR1 LGHDT, CDR2 YNNKEL (reference sequence). Trimming stripped 4 bases from V and 2 bases from J, with 12 bases between. The CDR3 loop spans 14 amino acids. This CDR3 is CASSLSDRTYEQYF. The CDR3 DNA follows: TGTGCCAGCAGCCTATCCGACAGGACCTACGAGCAGTACTTC.

The chain recombines TRBV21-1 with TRBJ2-7; TRBD1 was called by the table and not checked on the DNA. TRBV21-1 is a recognized pseudogene. The CDR3 totals 19 residues. The CDR3, as DNA: TGTGCCAGCAGCAAACAACTGCAGTCCCGGACAGGGGATGGCTACGAGCAGTACTTC. The encoded protein is CASSKQLQSRTGDGYEQYF.

The chain employs TRBV18 and TRBJ2-2; possible D gene TRBD1, 5 bases. The V end was cut by 6 bases, the J end by 6 bases, with 14 bases between. The germline V gene has CDR1 KGHSH and CDR2 LQKENI. The CDR3 extends over 14 amino acids. The chain's CDR3 is CASSKGSIAGELFF. Here the CDR3 DNA reads TGTGCCAGCTCTAAGGGGTCTATCGCCGGGGAGCTGTTTTTT.

The gene calls are TRBV11-2 and TRBJ2-1; TRBD2 agrees at 8 bases. V lost 0 bases and J lost 2; bases outside the gene matches: 0. CDR3 size: 15 residues. Germline V gene data show CDR1 as SGHAT and CDR2 as FQNNGV. The DNA for the CDR3 is TGTGCCAGCAGCTTAGATAGCGGGGCCTACAATGAGCAGTTCTTC. This translates into CASSLDSGAYNEQFF. The whole variable domain, filled in from reference TRBV11-2 and TRBJ2-1, reads EAGVAQSPRYKIIEKRQSVAFWCNPISGHATLYWYQQILGQGPKLLIQFQNNGVVDDSQLPKDRFSAERLKGVDSTLKIQPAKLEDSAVYLCASSLDSGAYNEQFFGPGTRLTVL.

This clone has just one count. The chain couples TRBV5-5 to TRBJ2-5; 8 bases are shared with TRBD2. The CDR3 contains 15 residues. CDR1 and CDR2 (germline): SGHKS, YYEKEE (reference sequence). Trimming at V came to 5 bases and at J to 1 base, leaving 7 bases not matched to a gene. The CDR3 DNA is TGTGCCAGCAGACAGATAGCGGGGACCCAAGAGACCCAGTACTTC. Translation gives CASRQIAGTQETQYF.

The chain has TRBV28 and TRBJ2-7; TRBD1 matches at 8 bases. The V gene's germline CDR1 is MDHEN and CDR2 SYDVKM. The V segment lost 5 bases and the J segment 4 bases; nucleotides outside the gene matches: 10. This CDR3 comprises 15 residues. CDR3 DNA: TGTGCCAGCAGTCTAACCGGGACAGGAGAATACGAGCAGTACTTC. Its translation is CASSLTGTGEYEQYF. Complete variable domain (other parts from reference TRBV28 and TRBJ2-7): DVKVTQSSRYLVKRTGEKVFLECVQDMDHENMFWYRQDPGLGLRLIYFSYDVKMKEKGDIPEGYSVSREKKERFSLILESASTNQTSMYLCASSLTGTGEYEQYFGPGTRLTVT.

The CDR3 DNA follows: TGTGCCAGCGCGACCCCTACACAGGGTAACACTGAAGCTTTCTTT. Encoded protein: CASATPTQGNTEAFF. The chain has TRBV18 and TRBJ1-1, with D possibly being TRBD1 (6 bases). Per the germline V gene, CDR1 is KGHSH and CDR2 is LQKENI. Trimming pared 8 bases from V and 2 bases from J, leaving 18 bases between. The CDR3 runs to 15 residues.

This clone came up once. The chain employs TRBV10-1 and TRBJ2-3; tentatively, D is TRBD2 (6 bases). Germline assignment: CDR1 WNHNN and CDR2 SYGVQD (reference sequence). Trimming took off 3 bases at V and 1 base at J, with 8 bases between the two ends. The CDR3 runs 14 residues. The DNA for the CDR3 is TGCGCCAGCAGTGACGGCGGGGGCACAGATACGCAGTATTTT. The encoded protein is CASSDGGGTDTQYF.

The chain combines TRBV7-2 with TRBJ2-1; D not certain. The CDR3 consists of 14 residues. CDR1 SGHTA and CDR2 FQGNSA come from the germline V gene. Trimming cost V 5 bases and J 4 bases, with 12 bases left between them. CDR3 sequence (DNA): TGTGCCAGCAGCCCCCCTGAGCTGTACAATGAGCAGTTCTTC. Protein product: CASSPPELYNEQFF.